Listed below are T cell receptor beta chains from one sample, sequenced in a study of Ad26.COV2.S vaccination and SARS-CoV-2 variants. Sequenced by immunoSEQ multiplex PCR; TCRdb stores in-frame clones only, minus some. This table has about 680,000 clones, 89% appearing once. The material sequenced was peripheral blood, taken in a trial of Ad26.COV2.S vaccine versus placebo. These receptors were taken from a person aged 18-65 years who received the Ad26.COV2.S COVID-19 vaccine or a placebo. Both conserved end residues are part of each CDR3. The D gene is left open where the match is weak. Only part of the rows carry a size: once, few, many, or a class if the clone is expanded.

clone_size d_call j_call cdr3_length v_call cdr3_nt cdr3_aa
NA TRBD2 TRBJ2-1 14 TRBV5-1 TGCGCCAGCAGATCTGTAGCGGGGGACAATGAGCAGTTCTTC CASRSVAGDNEQFF
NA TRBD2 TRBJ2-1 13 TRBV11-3 TGTGCCAGCGGACTGGCGGGGGGGCATGAGCAGTTCTTC CASGLAGGHEQFF
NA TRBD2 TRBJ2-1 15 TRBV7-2 TGTGCCAGCAGCGTAGTGACTAGCGGTTACAATGAGCAGTTCTTC CASSVVTSGYNEQFF
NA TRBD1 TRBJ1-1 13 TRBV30 TGTGCCTGGAAGACAGGGGGATACACTGAAGCTTTCTTT CAWKTGGYTEAFF
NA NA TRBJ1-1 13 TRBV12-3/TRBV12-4 TGTGCCAGCAGCCTGGACGGAGTACCTGAAGCTTTCTTT CASSLDGVPEAFF
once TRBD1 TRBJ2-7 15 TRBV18 TGTGCCAGCTCACCACCCGGGACAGGGGGCGGCGAGCAGTACTTC CASSPPGTGGGEQYF
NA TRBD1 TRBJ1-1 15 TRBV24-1 TGTGCCACCCGCAACCGGGACAGTAAGAACACTGAAGCTTTCTTT CATRNRDSKNTEAFF
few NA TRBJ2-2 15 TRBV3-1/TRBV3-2 TGTGCCAGCAGCCAAGGGACGGCGAACACCGGGGAGCTGTTTTTT CASSQGTANTGELFF
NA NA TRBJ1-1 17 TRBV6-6 TGTGCCAGCAGTCGTGGGCAGGGGACGGGGTTGAACACTGAAGCTTTCTTT CASSRGQGTGLNTEAFF
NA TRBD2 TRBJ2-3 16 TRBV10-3 TGTGCCACCAGCGGGGGGGCCGATTCCAGCACAGATACGCAGTATTTT CATSGGADSSTDTQYF
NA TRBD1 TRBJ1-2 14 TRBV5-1 TGCGCCAGCGCTCCGGGACAGGGCGTTGGAGGCTACACCTTC CASAPGQGVGGYTF
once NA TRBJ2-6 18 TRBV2 TGTGCCAGCAGTGAAGTAGTCACAGGGTATGCTGGGGCCAACGTCCTGACTTTC CASSEVVTGYAGANVLTF
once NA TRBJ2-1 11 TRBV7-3 TGTGCCAGCAGCTTAGGGGATGAGCAGTTCTTC CASSLGDEQFF
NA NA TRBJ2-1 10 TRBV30 TGTGCCGGCATCTGGGGTGAGCAGTTCTTC CAGIWGEQFF
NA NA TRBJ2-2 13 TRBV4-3 TGCGCCAGCAGCCAAGATCAGGGCGGGGAGCTGTTTTTT CASSQDQGGELFF
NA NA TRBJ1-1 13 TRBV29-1 TGCAGCTCCAAGACGGCCATGAACACTGAAGCTTTCTTT CSSKTAMNTEAFF
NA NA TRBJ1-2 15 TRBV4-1 TGCGCCAGCAGCCCAACGGAGGAGGTGATTAATGGCTACACCTTC CASSPTEEVINGYTF
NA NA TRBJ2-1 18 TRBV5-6 TGTGCCAGCAGCTTGGCGCCGATTGGCGGGTGGAACTACAATGAGCAGTTCTTC CASSLAPIGGWNYNEQFF
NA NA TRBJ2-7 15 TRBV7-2 TGTGCCAGCAGGGTGGGTGGAGGACAGACCTACGAGCAGTACTTC CASRVGGGQTYEQYF
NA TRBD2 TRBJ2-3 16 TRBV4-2 TGTGCCAGCAGCCAGCGGAGCGGGGGGCTCACAGATACGCAGTATTTT CASSQRSGGLTDTQYF
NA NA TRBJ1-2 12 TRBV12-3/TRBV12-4 TGTGCCAGCAGTTTAGGGCAGAAGGGCTACACCTTC CASSLGQKGYTF
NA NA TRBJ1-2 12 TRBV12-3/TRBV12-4 TGTGCCAGCAGCCCAGGATTCTATGGCTACACCTTC CASSPGFYGYTF
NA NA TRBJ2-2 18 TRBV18 TGTGCCAGCTCACCACTCCCCGTAGCGGCCGGGAACACCGGGGAGCTGTTTTTT CASSPLPVAAGNTGELFF
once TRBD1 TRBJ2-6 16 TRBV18 TGTGCCAGCTCCCCGGTGACAGGGGCTGGGGCCAACGTCCTGACTTTC CASSPVTGAGANVLTF
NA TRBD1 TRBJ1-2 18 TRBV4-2 TGTGCCAGCAGCCAAGATAGGGGGGACAGGGGGCGAGACTATGGCTACACCTTC CASSQDRGDRGRDYGYTF
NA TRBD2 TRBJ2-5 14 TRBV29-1 TGCAGCGTGGGACTAGCGGGAGGTCAAGAGACCCAGTACTTC CSVGLAGGQETQYF
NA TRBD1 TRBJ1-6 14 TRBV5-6 TGTGCCAGCAGCCCCGACAGGGGTGGTTCACCCCTCCACTTT CASSPDRGGSPLHF
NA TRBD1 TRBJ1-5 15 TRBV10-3 TGTGCCATCAGTGCAGAGGGGGCATGGAATCAGCCCCAGCATTTT CAISAEGAWNQPQHF
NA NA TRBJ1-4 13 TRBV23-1 TGCGCCAGCCTTCGGCGGACAAATGAAAAACTGTTTTTT CASLRRTNEKLFF
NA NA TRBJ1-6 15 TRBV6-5 TGTGCCAGCAGTTACTCGAACAGGGTTGGATCACCCCTCCACTTT CASSYSNRVGSPLHF
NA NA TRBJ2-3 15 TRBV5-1 TGCGCCAGCAGCTTGGCCGGAACAGTCCGGGATACGCAGTATTTT CASSLAGTVRDTQYF
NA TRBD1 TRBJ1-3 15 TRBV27 TGTGCCAGCAGCACAACAGGGGGCTTTGGAAACACCATATATTTT CASSTTGGFGNTIYF
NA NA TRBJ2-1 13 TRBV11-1 TGTGCCAGCAGCGAAGACTCTTACAATGAGCAGTTCTTC CASSEDSYNEQFF
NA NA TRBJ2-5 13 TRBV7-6 TGTGCCAGCAGCTCGGACAAGAGGGAGACCCAGTACTTC CASSSDKRETQYF
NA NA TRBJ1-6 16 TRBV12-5 TGTGCTAGTGGTCCAAGTGGGAGCTCCTATAATTCACCCCTCCACTTT CASGPSGSSYNSPLHF
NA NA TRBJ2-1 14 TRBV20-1 TGCAGTGCTAGTATAGGGACTTTACACAATGAGCAGTTCTTC CSASIGTLHNEQFF
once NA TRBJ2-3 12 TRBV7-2 TGTGCCAGCAGCTTCGATCTCGATACGCAGTATTTT CASSFDLDTQYF
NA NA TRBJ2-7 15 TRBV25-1 TGTGCCAGCAGTGAATCAAGGGGATCAGTCGCCGAGCAGTACTTC CASSESRGSVAEQYF
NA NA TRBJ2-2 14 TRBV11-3 TGTGCCAGCAGCCACACCACAGGTTCCGGGGAGCTGTTTTTT CASSHTTGSGELFF
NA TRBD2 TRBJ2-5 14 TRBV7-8 TGTGCCAGCAGCCGACTAGCGGGAACCGAGACCCAGTACTTC CASSRLAGTETQYF
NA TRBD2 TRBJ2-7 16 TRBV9 TGTGCCAGCAGCGTAGGTAGCGGGAACCCTTCCTACGAGCAGTACTTC CASSVGSGNPSYEQYF
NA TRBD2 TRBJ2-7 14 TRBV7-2 TGTGCCAGCAGGCGGACTAGCGGGGCCCACGAGCAGTACTTC CASRRTSGAHEQYF
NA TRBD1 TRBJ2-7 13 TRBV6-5 TGTGCCAGCACCAGGACAGGGGGATACGAGCAGTACTTC CASTRTGGYEQYF
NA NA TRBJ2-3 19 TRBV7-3 TGTGCCAGCAGCTCTAGGGGGCGCCTGGCGGGGGGATACACAGATACGCAGTATTTT CASSSRGRLAGGYTDTQYF
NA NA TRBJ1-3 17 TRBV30 TGTGCCTGGAGCGGGAGAGGGGTTCCGAACTCTGGAAACACCATATATTTT CAWSGRGVPNSGNTIYF
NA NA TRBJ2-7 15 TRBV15 TGTGCCACCAGCAGAGACAGGGGCTCCTCCTACGAGCAGTACTTC CATSRDRGSSYEQYF
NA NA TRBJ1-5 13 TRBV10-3 TGTGCCATCGCTAGAGATAGCAATCAGCCCCAGCATTTT CAIARDSNQPQHF
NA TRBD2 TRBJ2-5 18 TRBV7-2 TGTGCCAGCAGCACCGGGACTAGCGGGGATTACCCCGGAGAGACCCAGTACTTC CASSTGTSGDYPGETQYF
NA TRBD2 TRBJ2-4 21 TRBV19 TGTGCCAGTAGTATTCCCCCCCTCACTCTCCTACTAGCGGGAGAGGAATACATTCAGTACTTC CASSIPPLTLLLAGEEYIQYF
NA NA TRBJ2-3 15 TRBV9 TGTGCCAGCAGCGTAGACGCAATTAGCAGAGATACGCAGTATTTT CASSVDAISRDTQYF
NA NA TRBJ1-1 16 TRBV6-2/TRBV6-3 TGTGCCAGCAGTTACTCAGCCTTGATGGGGAACACTGAAGCTTTCTTT CASSYSALMGNTEAFF
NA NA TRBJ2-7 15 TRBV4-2 TGTGCCAGCAGCCAAGAGGTCGGAAGCTCCTACGAGCAGTACTTC CASSQEVGSSYEQYF
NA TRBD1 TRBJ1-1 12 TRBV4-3 TGCGCCAGCAGCCGCCAAGGGGGCCTAGCTTTCTTT CASSRQGGLAFF
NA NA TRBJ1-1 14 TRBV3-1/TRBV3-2 TGTGCCAGCAGCCAAGAATTGGTGAACACTGAAGCTTTCTTT CASSQELVNTEAFF
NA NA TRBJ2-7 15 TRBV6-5 TGTGCCAGCAGCCGTTACCCCCGGAGCTCCTACGAGCAGTACTTC CASSRYPRSSYEQYF
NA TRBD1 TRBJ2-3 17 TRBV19 TGTGCCAGTAGTATTGGCCCCGGGACAGGGGGAAGAGATACGCAGTATTTT CASSIGPGTGGRDTQYF
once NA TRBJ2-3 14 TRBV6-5 TGTGCCAGCAGTTCCAGGGCGAGCACAGATACGCAGTATTTT CASSSRASTDTQYF
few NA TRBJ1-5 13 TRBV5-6 TGTGCCAGCAGCCCGCTACAGGGCCAGCCCCAGCATTTT CASSPLQGQPQHF
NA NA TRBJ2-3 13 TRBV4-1 TGCGCCAGCAGCCTGGAGCTGGGGCGGTTTTCGTATTTT CASSLELGRFSYF